This T cell receptor (beta chain) was documented in a study of shared clonotypes between healthy human individuals. About the research overall: With ages of 18 to 49, the donors were two women and a few men. Study-level points and caveats: Among donors, the sharing of clonotypes was expected to be influenced by sequencing depth.

Concerning this clone: Its antigen is undetermined.

V was trimmed by 2 bases and J by 6 bases, leaving 7 bases between them. Germline CDR1 LGHNA, CDR2 YSLEER. The CDR3 runs 13 residues. Terminally differentiated effector memory CD45RA+ cells were excluded by CCR7 positive selection of CD45RO-negative cells. This table comes from immunoSEQ multiplex PCR, and its TCRdb copy is limited to in-frame clones, with some not included. This sample has 2 million or so clones, with about 95% found just once. Material for sequencing was naive CD8+ T cells sorted from blood. V gene TRBV4-3 combines with J gene TRBJ1-4, with unresolved D. The TCR originated in a young man in good health. The CDR3 spells CASSQMQDEKLFF. The CDR3 nucleotides read TGCGCCAGCAGCCAAATGCAAGATGAAAAACTGTTTTTT.